These 10 T cell receptor beta chains originate from one sample sequenced in a study of blood T cell repertoires in COVID-19. Data came from immunoSEQ multiplex PCR; TCRdb stores just in-frame clones and leaves some out. The sample contains 360,000 or so clones, around nine tenths of which appear only once. The material sequenced was peripheral blood. The receptors derive from a woman aged 60-75 years with COVID-19, enrolled during active disease.

Notes on this clone: A junction boundary mismatches the germline segment, possibly from a read error. The chain uses TRBV28 and TRBJ1-1; D might be TRBD1 (5 bases). Germline V gene sequence: CDR1 MDHEN, CDR2 SYDVKM. The CDR3 contains 16 residues. CDR3 coding DNA: TGTGCCAGCAGTGCCTCAGGGAGGCCGAAGAAATCTGAAACTTTCTTT. Residues: CASSASGRPKKSETFF.

V and J are TRBV4-2 and TRBJ1-5; D not resolved. The CDR3 extends over 13 amino acids. Per the germline V gene, CDR1 is LGHNA and CDR2 is YNFKEQ. V lost 0 bases and J lost 4, with 4 bases in between. CDR3 sequence: CASSQDSNQPQHF. In nucleotides, the CDR3 is TGTGCCAGCAGCCAAGATAGTAATCAGCCCCAGCATTTT.

The chain carries TRBV5-8 and TRBJ2-4; TRBD2 might be the D (5 bases). Germline V lookup: CDR1 SGHTS, CDR2 YDEGEE. V lost 2 bases and J 0 bases, leaving 9 bases between the germline ends. The length of the CDR3 is 15 residues. CDR3 loop: CASSLTGVAKNIQYF. The CDR3 DNA reads TGTGCCAGCAGCTTAACCGGGGTAGCCAAAAACATTCAGTACTTC.

The chain uses TRBV6-1 and TRBJ1-3; D is unclear. The germline gives CDR1 MNHNS, CDR2 SASEGT. V gave up 0 bases and J gave up 0 bases, with 15 bases separating them. The CDR3 totals 18 residues. CDR3 DNA: TGTGCCAGCAGTGAAGCCCCACCCGGACTGCTCTCTGGAAACACCATATATTTT. Translated, it gives CASSEAPPGLLSGNTIYF.

As concerns this clone: A read error may account for a junction end that differs from germline. The chain links TRBV2 to TRBJ2-5; tentatively, D is TRBD2 (5 bases). From germline, CDR1 is SNHLY and CDR2 FYNNEI. This CDR3 region has 11 residues. Here the CDR3 reads CASREIGAQYF. CDR3 in DNA: TGTGCCAGCCGTGAAATCGGGGCCCAGTACTTC.

The V and J genes are TRBV6-5 and TRBJ1-2, with a weak D call TRBD1 (5 bases). Germline CDR1 MNHEY, CDR2 SVGAGI. The CDR3 is 14 residues long. The ends were cut back, 3 bases at V and 4 bases at J, with 12 bases in the middle. In nucleotides, the CDR3 is TGTGCCAGCAGTTATCAGGGCGCCGCCTATGGCTACACCTTC. Its protein product is CASSYQGAAYGYTF.

CDR3 protein: CASSQSLQGAAEQYF. CDR3 nucleotide sequence: TGTGCCAGCAGCCAATCCCTCCAGGGGGCGGCCGAGCAGTACTTC. This sequence joins TRBV3-1 (or the pseudogene TRBV3-2) and TRBJ2-7; the match to TRBD1 covers 8 bases. The V segment lost 2 bases and the J segment 6 bases; nucleotides outside the gene matches: 9. Germline V gene data show CDR1 as LGHDT and CDR2 as YNNKEL (reference sequence). This CDR3 region has 15 residues.

In this sample, this clone turned up once. This chain links TRBV3-1 (or the pseudogene TRBV3-2) with TRBJ2-3, with 9 bases fitting TRBD2. V dropped 4 bases and J dropped 5; count of bases not matched to a gene: 7. The CDR3 consists of 15 residues. Germline CDR1 and CDR2: LGHDT and YNNKEL (reference sequence). The CDR3 sequence: CASSRRGGQGDTQYF. The CDR3 DNA is TGTGCCAGCAGCCGGCGGGGGGGCCAGGGAGATACGCAGTATTTT.

This clone has a single count. The V gene is TRBV18, the J gene TRBJ2-7; 7 bases line up with TRBD1. Germline V lookup: CDR1 KGHSH, CDR2 LQKENI. Trimming removed 3 bases from V and 1 base from J; junction bases left unmatched: 3. The CDR3 is made up of 14 amino acids. The CDR3 here is CASSPGTVSYEQYF. The CDR3 DNA reads TGTGCCAGCTCACCGGGGACAGTTTCCTACGAGCAGTACTTC. The full variable domain, rest sourced from reference TRBV18 and TRBJ2-7, is NAGVMQNPRHLVRRRGQEARLRCSPMKGHSHVYWYRQLPEEGLKFMVYLQKENIIDESGMPKERFSAEFPKEGPSILRIQQVVRGDSAAYFCASSPGTVSYEQYFGPGTRLTVT.

Here the CDR3 DNA reads TGTGCCAGCAGCCAATTTACAGGAGGGACTGAAGCTTTCTTT. Translation: CASSQFTGGTEAFF. The V gene is TRBV3-1 (or the pseudogene TRBV3-2), the J gene TRBJ1-1; maybe TRBD1 (5 bases). Germline V lookup: CDR1 LGHDT, CDR2 YNNKEL (reference sequence). This CDR3 region has 14 residues. Trimming stripped 2 bases from V and 5 bases from J, with 12 bases between.